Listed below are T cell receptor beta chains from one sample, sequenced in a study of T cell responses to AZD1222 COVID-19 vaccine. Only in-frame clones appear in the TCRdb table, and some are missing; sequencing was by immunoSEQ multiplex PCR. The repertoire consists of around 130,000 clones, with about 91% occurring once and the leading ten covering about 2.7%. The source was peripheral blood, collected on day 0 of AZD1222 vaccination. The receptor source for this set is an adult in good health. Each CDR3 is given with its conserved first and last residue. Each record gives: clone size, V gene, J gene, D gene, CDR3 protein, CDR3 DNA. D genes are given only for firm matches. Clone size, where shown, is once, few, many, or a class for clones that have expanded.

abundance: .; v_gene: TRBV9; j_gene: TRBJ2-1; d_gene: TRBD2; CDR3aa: CASSVGWAGVFDEQFF; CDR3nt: TGTGCCAGCAGCGTAGGATGGGCGGGAGTTTTTGATGAGCAGTTCTTC
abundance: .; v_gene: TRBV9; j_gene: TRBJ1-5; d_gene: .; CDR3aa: CASSAGYSNQPQHF; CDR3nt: TGTGCCAGCAGCGCCGGTTACAGCAATCAGCCCCAGCATTTT
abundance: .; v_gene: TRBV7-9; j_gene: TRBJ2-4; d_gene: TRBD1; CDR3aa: CASSLKRGQGILAKNIQYF; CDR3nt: TGTGCCAGCAGCCTAAAGAGAGGACAGGGAATACTAGCCAAAAACATTCAGTACTTC
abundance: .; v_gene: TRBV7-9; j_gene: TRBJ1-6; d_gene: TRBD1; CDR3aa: CASSLATGESPLHF; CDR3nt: TGTGCCAGCAGCTTAGCGACAGGGGAGTCACCCCTCCACTTT
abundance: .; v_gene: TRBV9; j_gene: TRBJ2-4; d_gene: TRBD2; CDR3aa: CASSVGGTSGRESIQYF; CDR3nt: TGTGCCAGCAGCGTAGGCGGGACTAGCGGGAGAGAAAGCATTCAGTACTTC
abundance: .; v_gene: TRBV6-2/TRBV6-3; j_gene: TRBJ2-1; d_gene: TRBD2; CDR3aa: CASSYPSGSRVNEQFF; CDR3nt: TGTGCCAGCAGTTATCCGAGCGGGAGCAGAGTCAATGAGCAGTTCTTC
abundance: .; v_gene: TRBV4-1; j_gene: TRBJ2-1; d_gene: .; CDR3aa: CASSQDLTQTRQFF; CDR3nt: TGCGCCAGCAGCCAAGATCTTACGCAGACCCGGCAGTTCTTC
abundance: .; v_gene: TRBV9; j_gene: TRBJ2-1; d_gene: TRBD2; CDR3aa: CASSVGGSGNNEQFF; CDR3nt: TGTGCCAGCAGCGTAGGGGGGAGCGGGAATAATGAGCAGTTCTTC
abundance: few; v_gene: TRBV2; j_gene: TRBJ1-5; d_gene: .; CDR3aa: CASRTDVSNQPQHF; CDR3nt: TGTGCCAGCAGGACAGACGTTAGCAATCAGCCCCAGCATTTT
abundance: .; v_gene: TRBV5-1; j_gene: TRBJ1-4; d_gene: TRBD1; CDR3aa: CASSFRQGNEKLFF; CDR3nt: TGCGCCAGCAGCTTCCGACAGGGTAATGAAAAACTGTTTTTT
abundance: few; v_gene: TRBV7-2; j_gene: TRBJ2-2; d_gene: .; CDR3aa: CASSSDSPLANTGELFF; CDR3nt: TGTGCCAGCAGCTCAGACTCTCCTCTGGCGAACACCGGGGAGCTGTTTTTT
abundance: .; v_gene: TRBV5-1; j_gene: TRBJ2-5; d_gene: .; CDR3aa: CASSVGTPKETQYF; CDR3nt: TGCGCCAGCAGCGTCGGGACACCTAAAGAGACCCAGTACTTC
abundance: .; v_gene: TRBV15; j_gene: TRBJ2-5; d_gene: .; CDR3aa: CATSRVSGEESETQYF; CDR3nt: TGTGCCACCAGCAGAGTTTCGGGCGAGGAGTCGGAGACCCAGTACTTC
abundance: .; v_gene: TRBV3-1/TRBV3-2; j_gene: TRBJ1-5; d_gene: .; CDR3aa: CASSQEIGRNQPQHF; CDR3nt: TGTGCCAGCAGCCAAGAAATCGGACGCAATCAGCCCCAGCATTTT
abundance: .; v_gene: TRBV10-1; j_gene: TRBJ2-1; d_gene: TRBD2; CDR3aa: CASSKGLAGGENEQFF; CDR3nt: TGCGCCAGCAGTAAAGGACTAGCGGGAGGAGAAAATGAGCAGTTCTTC
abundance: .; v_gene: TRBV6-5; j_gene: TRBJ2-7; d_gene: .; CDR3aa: CASSYSWGGYHEQYF; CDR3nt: TGTGCCAGCAGTTACTCTTGGGGGGGCTACCACGAGCAGTACTTC
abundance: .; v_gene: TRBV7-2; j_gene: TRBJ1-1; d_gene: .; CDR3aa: CASSPDRVNTEAFF; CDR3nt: TGTGCCAGCAGCCCTGACCGGGTTAACACTGAAGCTTTCTTT
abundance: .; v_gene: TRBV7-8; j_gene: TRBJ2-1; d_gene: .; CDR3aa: CASSLKRTQSTYNEQFF; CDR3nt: TGTGCCAGCAGCTTAAAAAGGACTCAATCTACCTACAATGAGCAGTTCTTC
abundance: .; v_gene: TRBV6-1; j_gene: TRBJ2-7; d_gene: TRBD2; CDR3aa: CASSDIRREEAYEQYF; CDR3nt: TGTGCCAGCAGTGATATAAGGCGGGAGGAGGCCTACGAGCAGTACTTC
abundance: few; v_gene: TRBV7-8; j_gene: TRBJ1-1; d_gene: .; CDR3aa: CASSLTGNPEAFF; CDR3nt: TGTGCCAGCAGCCTTACAGGGAACCCTGAAGCTTTCTTT
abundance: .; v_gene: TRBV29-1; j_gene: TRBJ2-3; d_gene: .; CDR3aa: CSVEADTDTQYF; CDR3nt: TGCAGCGTTGAGGCCGACACAGATACGCAGTATTTT
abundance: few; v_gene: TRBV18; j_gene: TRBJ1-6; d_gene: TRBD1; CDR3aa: CASSPLGGQGDSPLHF; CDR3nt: TGTGCCAGCTCACCACTGGGGGGACAGGGGGACTCACCCCTCCACTTT
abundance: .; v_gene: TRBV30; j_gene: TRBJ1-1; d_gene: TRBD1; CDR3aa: CAWSPGQGARNTEAFF; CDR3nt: TGTGCCTGGAGTCCCGGACAGGGGGCTAGGAACACTGAAGCTTTCTTT
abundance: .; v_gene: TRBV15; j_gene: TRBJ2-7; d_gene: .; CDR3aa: CATSPQGGEQYF; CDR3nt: TGTGCCACCAGCCCCCAAGGAGGCGAGCAGTACTTC
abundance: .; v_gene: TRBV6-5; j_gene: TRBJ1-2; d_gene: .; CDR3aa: CASIDLGDRGGYTF; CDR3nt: TGTGCCAGCATCGACCTAGGAGACAGAGGTGGCTACACCTTC
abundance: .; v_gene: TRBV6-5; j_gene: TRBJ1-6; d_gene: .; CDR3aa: CASNLLGLGHSPLHF; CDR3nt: TGTGCCAGCAATCTGTTGGGACTGGGCCATTCACCCCTCCACTTT
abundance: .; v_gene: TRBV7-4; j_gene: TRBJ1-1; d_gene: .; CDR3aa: CASSRPGRTSPMNTEAFF; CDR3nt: TGTGCCAGCAGCCGTCCCGGACGGACCTCCCCAATGAACACTGAAGCTTTCTTT
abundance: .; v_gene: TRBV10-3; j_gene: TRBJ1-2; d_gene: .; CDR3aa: CAISESGGKNYGYTF; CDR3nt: TGTGCCATCAGTGAGTCGGGTGGGAAAAACTATGGCTACACCTTC
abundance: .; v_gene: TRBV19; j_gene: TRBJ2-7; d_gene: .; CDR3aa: CASSRSVAGTTYEQYF; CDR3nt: TGTGCCAGTAGCCGATCGGTGGCAGGGACCACCTACGAGCAGTACTTC
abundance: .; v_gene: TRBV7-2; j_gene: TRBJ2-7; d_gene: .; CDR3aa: CASSARWGSEQYF; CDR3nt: TGTGCCAGCAGCGCCAGGTGGGGCTCCGAGCAGTACTTC
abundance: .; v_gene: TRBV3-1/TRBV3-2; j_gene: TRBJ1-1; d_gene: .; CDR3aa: CASSQEGRDRTEAFF; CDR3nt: TGTGCCAGCAGCCAAGAGGGCAGGGATCGGACTGAAGCTTTCTTT
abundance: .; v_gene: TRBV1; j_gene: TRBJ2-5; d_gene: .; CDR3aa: CTSSLVPSGGRGETQYF; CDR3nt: TGCACCAGCAGCCTAGTGCCTAGCGGGGGGAGGGGAGAGACCCAGTACTTC
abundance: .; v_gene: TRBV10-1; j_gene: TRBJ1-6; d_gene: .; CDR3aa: CASSEYTGYSPLHF; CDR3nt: TGCGCCAGCAGTGAGTATACAGGGTACTCACCCCTCCACTTT
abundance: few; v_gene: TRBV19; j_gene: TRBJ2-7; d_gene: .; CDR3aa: CASSMGGDPSYEQYF; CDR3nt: TGTGCCAGTAGTATGGGCGGAGACCCCTCCTACGAGCAGTACTTC
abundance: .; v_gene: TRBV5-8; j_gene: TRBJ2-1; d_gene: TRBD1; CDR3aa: CASSPTGGLVNEQFF; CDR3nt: TGTGCCAGCAGCCCGACAGGGGGATTGGTCAATGAGCAGTTCTTC
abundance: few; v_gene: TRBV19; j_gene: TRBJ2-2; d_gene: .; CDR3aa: CASSIMATGELFF; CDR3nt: TGTGCCAGTAGTATAATGGCCACCGGGGAGCTGTTTTTT
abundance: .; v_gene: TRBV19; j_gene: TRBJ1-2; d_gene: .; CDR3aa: CASSMTGFGYTF; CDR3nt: TGTGCCAGTAGTATGACTGGGTTTGGCTACACCTTC
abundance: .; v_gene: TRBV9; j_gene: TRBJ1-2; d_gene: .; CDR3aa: CASSVGVYGYTF; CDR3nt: TGTGCCAGCAGCGTAGGAGTCTATGGCTACACCTTC
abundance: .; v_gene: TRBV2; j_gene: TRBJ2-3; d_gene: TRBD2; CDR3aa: CASSQLAGTDTQYF; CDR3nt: TGTGCCAGCAGCCAACTAGCGGGCACAGATACGCAGTATTTT
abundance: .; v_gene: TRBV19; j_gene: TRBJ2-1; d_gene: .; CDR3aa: CASSIDGGVSYNEQFF; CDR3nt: TGTGCCAGTAGTATAGATGGGGGAGTCTCCTACAATGAGCAGTTCTTC